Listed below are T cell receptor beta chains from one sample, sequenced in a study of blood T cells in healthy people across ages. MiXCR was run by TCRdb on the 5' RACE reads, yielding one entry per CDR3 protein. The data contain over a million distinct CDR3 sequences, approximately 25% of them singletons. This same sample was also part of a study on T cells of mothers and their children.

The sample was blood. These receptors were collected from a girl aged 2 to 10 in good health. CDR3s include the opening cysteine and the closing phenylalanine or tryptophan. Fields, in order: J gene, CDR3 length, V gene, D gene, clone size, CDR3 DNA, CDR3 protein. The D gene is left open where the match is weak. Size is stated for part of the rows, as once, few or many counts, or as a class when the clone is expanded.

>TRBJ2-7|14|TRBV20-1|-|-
TGCAGTCCCTGGGGGACGGACGGCCTAGGGGAGCAGTACTTC
CSPWGTDGLGEQYF
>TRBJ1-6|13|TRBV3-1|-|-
TGTGCCAGCAGCCAAAGGGACGATTCACCCCTCCACTTT
CASSQRDDSPLHF
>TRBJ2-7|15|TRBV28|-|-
TGTGCCAGCAGTTTCCAGCGGGTGAGCTCCTACGAGCAGTACTTC
CASSFQRVSSYEQYF
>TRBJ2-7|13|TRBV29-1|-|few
TGCAGCGTTGAAATAGCGTCTGGGTACGAGCAGTACTTC
CSVEIASGYEQYF
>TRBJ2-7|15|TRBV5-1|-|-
TGCGCCAGCAGCTTGGGCGATTTCCGGGTGGACGAGCAGTACTTC
CASSLGDFRVDEQYF
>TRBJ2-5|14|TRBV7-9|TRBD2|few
TGTGCCAGCAGCACGCGGGGGGACCGGGAGACCCAGTACTTC
CASSTRGDRETQYF
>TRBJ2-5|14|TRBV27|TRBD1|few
TGTGCCAGCAGTCTGAATCGGGACAGGGAGACCCAGTACTTC
CASSLNRDRETQYF
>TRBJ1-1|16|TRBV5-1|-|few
TGCGCCAGCAGCTCGTATAAGGCTGGGGGTGGGACTGAAGCTTTCTTT
CASSSYKAGGGTEAFF
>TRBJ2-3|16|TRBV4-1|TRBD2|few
TGCGCCAGCAGCCTCCTGTCGGGAGGGATAACAGATACGCAGTATTTT
CASSLLSGGITDTQYF
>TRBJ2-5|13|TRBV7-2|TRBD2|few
TGTGCCAGCAGAAAGACAGCGGGGGAGACCCAGTACTTC
CASRKTAGETQYF
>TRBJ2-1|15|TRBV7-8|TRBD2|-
TGTGCCAGCACCCGACTAGCGGGAGGCCTCAATGAGCAGTTCTTC
CASTRLAGGLNEQFF
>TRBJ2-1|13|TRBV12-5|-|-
TGTGCTAGTGGTTTAACCAGTTACAATGAGCAGTTCTTC
CASGLTSYNEQFF
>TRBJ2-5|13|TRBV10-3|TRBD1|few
TGTGCCATCAATTCGGACAGGGCAGAGACCCAGTACTTC
CAINSDRAETQYF
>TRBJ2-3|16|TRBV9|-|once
TGTGCCAGCAGCGTCGAACAGGGACATATCACAGATACGCAGTATTTT
CASSVEQGHITDTQYF
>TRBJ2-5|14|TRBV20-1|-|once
TGCAGTGCTAGAGATACTAGGAGGGGAGAGACCCAGTACTTC
CSARDTRRGETQYF
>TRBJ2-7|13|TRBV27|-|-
TGTGTCAGCAGTTTGCAGGGCTCCTACGAGCAGTACTTC
CVSSLQGSYEQYF
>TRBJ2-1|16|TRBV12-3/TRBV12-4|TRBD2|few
TGTGCCAGCAGTAGCCCGGGAGGTCTGGTCTACAATGAGCAGTTCTTC
CASSSPGGLVYNEQFF
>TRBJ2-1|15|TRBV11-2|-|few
TGTGCCAGCAGCGGACCCGCGACCGACTACAATGAGCAGTTCTTC
CASSGPATDYNEQFF
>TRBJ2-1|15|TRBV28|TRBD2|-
TGTGCCAGCACAGGGTGGCGGGAGGGCCTCAATGAGCAGTTCTTC
CASTGWREGLNEQFF
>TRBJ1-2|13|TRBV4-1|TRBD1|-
TGCGCCAGCAGCCCCCGGACAGGGTCTGGCTACACCTTC
CASSPRTGSGYTF
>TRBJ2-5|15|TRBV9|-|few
TGTGCCAGCAGCGCCCGGGGGAACCCAGAGGAGACCCAGTACTTC
CASSARGNPEETQYF
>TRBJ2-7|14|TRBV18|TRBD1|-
TGTGCCAGCTCGGGACAGGGAAGCACCTACGAGCAGTACTTC
CASSGQGSTYEQYF
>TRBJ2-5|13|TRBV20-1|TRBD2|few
TGCAGTGCTGATAGCGGGATCGAGGAGACCCAGTACTTC
CSADSGIEETQYF
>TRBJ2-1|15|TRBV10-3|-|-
TGTGCCATCAGCCCAAGTTGGGGGGAAATTAATGAGCAGTTCTTC
CAISPSWGEINEQFF
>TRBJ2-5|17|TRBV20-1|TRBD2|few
TGCAGTGCTAGAGATCCCCCTAGCGGGACCACGCAGAGGACCCAGTACTTC
CSARDPPSGTTQRTQYF
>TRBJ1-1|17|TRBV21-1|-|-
TGTGCCAGCAGCAGGGTAATCAGGGGCGTGATGAACACTGAAGCTTTCTTT
CASSRVIRGVMNTEAFF
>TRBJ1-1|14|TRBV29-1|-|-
TGCAGCGTTGATTCCCCCGCGCGGGACACTGAAGCTTTCTTT
CSVDSPARDTEAFF
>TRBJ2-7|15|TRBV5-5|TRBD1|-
TGTGCCAGCAGCCGGCCGGGACAGGGTCAATACGAGCAGTACTTC
CASSRPGQGQYEQYF
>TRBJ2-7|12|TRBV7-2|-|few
TGTGCCAGCAGCTTAGTTGCTAACGAGCAGTACTTC
CASSLVANEQYF
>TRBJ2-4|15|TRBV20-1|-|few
TGCAGTGCTAGTAACATCCAGGGAGCCAAAAACATTCAGTACTTC
CSASNIQGAKNIQYF
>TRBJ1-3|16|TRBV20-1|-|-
TGCAGTGCTAGTCCCCCCGGACTGCACTCTGGAAACACCATATATTTT
CSASPPGLHSGNTIYF
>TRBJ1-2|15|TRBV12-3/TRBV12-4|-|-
TGTGCCAGCAGTTTCGATCGGCAGGGCGATTATGGCTACACCTTC
CASSFDRQGDYGYTF